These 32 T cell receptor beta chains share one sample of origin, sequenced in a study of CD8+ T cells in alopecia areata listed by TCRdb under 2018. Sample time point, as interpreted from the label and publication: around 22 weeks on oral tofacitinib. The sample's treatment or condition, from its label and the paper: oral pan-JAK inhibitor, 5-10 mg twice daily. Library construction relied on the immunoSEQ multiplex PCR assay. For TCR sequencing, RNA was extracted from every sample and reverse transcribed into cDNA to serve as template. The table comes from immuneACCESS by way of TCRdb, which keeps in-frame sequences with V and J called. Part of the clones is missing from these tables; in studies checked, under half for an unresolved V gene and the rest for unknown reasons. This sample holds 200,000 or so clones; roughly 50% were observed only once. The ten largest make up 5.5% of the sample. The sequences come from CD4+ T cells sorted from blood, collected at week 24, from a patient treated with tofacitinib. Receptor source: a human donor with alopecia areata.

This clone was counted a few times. The CDR3 reads CASSRDRVDGYTF. The DNA of the CDR3 is TGTGCCAGCAGCCGGGACAGGGTGGACGGCTACACCTTC. The chain couples TRBV14 to TRBJ1-2, with 9 bases fitting TRBD1. Germline V gives CDR1 SGHDN, CDR2 FVKESK. The CDR3 contains 13 residues. Trimming took 4 bases from V and 8 from J; bases not matched to a gene: 5.

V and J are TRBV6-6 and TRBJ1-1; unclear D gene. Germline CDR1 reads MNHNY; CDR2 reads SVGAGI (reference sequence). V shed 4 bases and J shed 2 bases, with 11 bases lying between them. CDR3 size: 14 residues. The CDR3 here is CASSSPGPNTEAFF. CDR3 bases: TGTGCCAGCAGTTCCCCGGGCCCTAACACTGAAGCTTTCTTT.

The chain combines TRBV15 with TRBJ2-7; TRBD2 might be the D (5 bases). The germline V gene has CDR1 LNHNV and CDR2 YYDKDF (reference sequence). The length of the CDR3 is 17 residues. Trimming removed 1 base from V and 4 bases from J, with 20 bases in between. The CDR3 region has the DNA TGTGCCACCAGCAGAGGAGGTAAACGGCGGTGGGAGTACGAGCAGTACTTC. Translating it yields CATSRGGKRRWEYEQYF.

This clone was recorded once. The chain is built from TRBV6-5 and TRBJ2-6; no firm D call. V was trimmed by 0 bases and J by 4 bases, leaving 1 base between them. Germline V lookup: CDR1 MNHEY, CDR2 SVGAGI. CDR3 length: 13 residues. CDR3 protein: CASSYSGANVLTF. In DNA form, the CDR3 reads TGTGCCAGCAGTTACTCAGGGGCCAACGTCCTGACTTTC.

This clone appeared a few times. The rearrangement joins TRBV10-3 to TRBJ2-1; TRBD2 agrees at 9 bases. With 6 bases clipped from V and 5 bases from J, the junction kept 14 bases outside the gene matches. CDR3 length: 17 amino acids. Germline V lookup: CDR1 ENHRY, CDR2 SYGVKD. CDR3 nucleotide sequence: TGTGCCATCAGGGCTGGGGCCGGGACTAGCAGCGACAATGAGCAGTTCTTC. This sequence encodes CAIRAGAGTSSDNEQFF.

The CDR3 nucleotides read TGTGCCAGCAGCTTATCAGGTCCTGGGGCCAACGTCCTGACTTTC. Translated: CASSLSGPGANVLTF. The chain couples TRBV7-2 to TRBJ2-6; no clear D. The CDR3 spans 15 residues. The V gene lost 2 bases and the J gene lost 2 bases, with 7 bases spanning the gap. Germline CDR1 and CDR2: SGHTA and FQGNSA.

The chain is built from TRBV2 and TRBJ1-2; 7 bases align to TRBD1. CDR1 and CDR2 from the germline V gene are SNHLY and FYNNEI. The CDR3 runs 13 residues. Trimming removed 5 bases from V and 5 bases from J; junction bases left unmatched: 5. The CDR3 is CASSMTGQYGYTF. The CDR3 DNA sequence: TGTGCCAGCAGTATGACAGGGCAATATGGCTACACCTTC. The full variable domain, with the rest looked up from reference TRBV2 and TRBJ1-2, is EPEVTQTPSHQVTQMGQEVILRCVPISNHLYFYWYRQILGQKVEFLVSFYNNEISEKSEIFDDQFSVERPDGSNFTLKIRSTKLEDSAMYFCASSMTGQYGYTFGSGTRLTVV.

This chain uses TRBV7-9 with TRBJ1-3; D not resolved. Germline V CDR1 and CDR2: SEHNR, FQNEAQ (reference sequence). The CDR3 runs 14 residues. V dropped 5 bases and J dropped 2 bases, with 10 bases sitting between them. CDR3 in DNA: TGTGCCAGCAGCCCCACGCTGGCTGGAAACACCATATATTTT. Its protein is CASSPTLAGNTIYF.

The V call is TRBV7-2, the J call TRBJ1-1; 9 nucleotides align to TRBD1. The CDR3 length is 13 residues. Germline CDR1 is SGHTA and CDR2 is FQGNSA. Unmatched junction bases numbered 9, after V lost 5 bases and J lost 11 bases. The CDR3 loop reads CASSSTGGAKAFF. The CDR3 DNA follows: TGTGCCAGCAGCAGTACAGGGGGCGCGAAGGCTTTCTTT.

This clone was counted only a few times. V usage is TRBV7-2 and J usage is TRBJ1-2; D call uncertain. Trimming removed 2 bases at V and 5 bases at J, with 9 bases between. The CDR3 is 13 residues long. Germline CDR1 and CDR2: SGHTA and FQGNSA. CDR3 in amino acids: CASSLYDGYGYTF. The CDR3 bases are TGTGCCAGCAGCTTATATGACGGTTATGGCTACACCTTC. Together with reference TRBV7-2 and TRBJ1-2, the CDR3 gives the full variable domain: GAGVSQSPSNKVTEKGKDVELRCDPISGHTALYWYRQSLGQGLEFLIYFQGNSAPDKSGLPSDRFSAERTGGSVSTLTIQRTQQEDSAVYLCASSLYDGYGYTFGSGTRLTVV.

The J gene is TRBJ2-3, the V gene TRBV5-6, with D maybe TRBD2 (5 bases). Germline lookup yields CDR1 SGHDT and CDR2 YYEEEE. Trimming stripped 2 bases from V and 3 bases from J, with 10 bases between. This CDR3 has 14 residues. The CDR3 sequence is CASSFVGATDTQYF. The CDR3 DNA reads TGTGCCAGCAGCTTTGTGGGAGCGACAGATACGCAGTATTTT.

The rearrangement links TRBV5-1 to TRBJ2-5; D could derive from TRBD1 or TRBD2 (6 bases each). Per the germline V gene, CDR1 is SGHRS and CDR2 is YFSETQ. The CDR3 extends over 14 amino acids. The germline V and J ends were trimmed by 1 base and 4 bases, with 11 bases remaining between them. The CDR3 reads CASSLIQGGETQYF. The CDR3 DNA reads TGCGCCAGCAGCTTGATACAGGGAGGAGAGACCCAGTACTTC.

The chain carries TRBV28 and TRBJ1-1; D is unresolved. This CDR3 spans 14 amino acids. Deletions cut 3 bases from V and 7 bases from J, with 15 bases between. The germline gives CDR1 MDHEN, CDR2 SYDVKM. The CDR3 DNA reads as TGTGCCAGCAGTTTGATGGGTCTAAAAGATGAAGCTTTCTTT. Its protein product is CASSLMGLKDEAFF. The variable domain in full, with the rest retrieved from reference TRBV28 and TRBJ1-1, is DVKVTQSSRYLVKRTGEKVFLECVQDMDHENMFWYRQDPGLGLRLIYFSYDVKMKEKGDIPEGYSVSREKKERFSLILESASTNQTSMYLCASSLMGLKDEAFFGQGTRLTVV.

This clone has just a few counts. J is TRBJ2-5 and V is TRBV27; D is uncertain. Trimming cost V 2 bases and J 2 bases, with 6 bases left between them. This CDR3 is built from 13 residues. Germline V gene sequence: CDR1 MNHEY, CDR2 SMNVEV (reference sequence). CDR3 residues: CASSLVVQETQYF. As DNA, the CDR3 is TGTGCCAGCAGTTTAGTTGTGCAAGAGACCCAGTACTTC.

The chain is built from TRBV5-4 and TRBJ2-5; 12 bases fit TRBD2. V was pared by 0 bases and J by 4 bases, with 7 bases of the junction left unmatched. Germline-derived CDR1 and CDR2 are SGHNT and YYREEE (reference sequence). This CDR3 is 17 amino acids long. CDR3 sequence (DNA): TGTGCCAGCAGCTTGGGACTAGCGGGAGATTATCGAGAGACCCAGTACTTC. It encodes CASSLGLAGDYRETQYF.

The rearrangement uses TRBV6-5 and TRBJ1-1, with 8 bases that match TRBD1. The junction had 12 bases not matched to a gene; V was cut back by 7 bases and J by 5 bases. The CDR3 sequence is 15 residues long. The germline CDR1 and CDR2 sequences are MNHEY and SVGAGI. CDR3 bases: TGTGCCAGCATCTACGGAGGACAGGGTGGTACTGAAGCTTTCTTT. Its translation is CASIYGGQGGTEAFF.

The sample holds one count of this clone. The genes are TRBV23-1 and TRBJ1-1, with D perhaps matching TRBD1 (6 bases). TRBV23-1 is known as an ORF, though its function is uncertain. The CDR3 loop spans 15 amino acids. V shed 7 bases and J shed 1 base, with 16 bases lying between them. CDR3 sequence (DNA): TGCGCCAGCACCCAGGGGTCGCAGGGGAACACTGAAGCTTTCTTT. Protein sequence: CASTQGSQGNTEAFF.

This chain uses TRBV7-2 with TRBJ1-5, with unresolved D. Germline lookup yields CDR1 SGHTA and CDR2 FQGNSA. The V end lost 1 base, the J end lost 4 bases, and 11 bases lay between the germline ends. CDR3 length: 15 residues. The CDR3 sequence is CASSLGARTNQPQHF. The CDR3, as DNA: TGTGCCAGCAGCTTAGGTGCCAGAACTAATCAGCCCCAGCATTTT.

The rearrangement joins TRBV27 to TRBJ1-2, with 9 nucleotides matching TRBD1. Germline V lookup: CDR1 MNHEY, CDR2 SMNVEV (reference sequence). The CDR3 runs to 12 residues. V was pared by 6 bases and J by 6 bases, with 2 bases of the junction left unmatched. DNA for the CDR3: TGTGCCAGCAGGGGACAGGGACATGGCTACACCTTC. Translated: CASRGQGHGYTF.

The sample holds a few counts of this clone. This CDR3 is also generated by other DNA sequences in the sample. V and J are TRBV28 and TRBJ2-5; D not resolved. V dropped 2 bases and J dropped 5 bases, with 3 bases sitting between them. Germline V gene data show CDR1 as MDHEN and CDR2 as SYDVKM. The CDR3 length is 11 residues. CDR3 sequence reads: CASSLRETQYF. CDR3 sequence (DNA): TGTGCCAGCAGTTTACGGGAGACCCAGTACTTC.

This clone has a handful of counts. DNA for the CDR3: TGCAGCGCCTCAGCTAGCGGGGGAGCCTACAATGAGCAGTTCTTC. This sequence encodes CSASASGGAYNEQFF. The chain employs TRBV29-1 and TRBJ2-1, with 10 bases aligning to TRBD2. V lost 7 bases and J lost 2; bases outside the gene matches: 8. The CDR3 has 15 amino acids. Germline CDR1 is SQVTM and CDR2 is ANQGSEA.

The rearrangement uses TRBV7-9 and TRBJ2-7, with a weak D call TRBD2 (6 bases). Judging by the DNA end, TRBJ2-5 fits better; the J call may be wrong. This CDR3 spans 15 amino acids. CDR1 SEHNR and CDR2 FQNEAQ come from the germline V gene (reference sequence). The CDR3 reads CASSLVSGALGTQYF. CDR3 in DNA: TGTGCCAGCAGCTTAGTGTCGGGAGCCTTGGGGACCCAGTACTTC.

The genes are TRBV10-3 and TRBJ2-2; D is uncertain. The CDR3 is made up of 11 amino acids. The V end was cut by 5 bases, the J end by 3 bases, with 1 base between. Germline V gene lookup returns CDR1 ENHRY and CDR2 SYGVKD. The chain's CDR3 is CAISHTGELFF. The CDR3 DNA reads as TGTGCCATCAGTCACACCGGGGAGCTGTTTTTT.

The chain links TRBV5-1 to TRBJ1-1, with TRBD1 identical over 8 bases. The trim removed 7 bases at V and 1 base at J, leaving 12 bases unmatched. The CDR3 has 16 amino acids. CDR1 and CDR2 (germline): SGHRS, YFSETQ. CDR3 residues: CASRARGQGKNTEAFF. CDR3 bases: TGCGCCAGCCGGGCGCGAGGACAGGGAAAGAACACTGAAGCTTTCTTT.

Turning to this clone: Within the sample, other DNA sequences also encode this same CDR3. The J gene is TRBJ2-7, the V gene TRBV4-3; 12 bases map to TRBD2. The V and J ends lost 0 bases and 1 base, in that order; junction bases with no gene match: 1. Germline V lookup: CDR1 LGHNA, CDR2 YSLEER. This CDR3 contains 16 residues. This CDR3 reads CASSQEGTSGSYEQYF. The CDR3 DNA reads TGCGCCAGCAGCCAAGAAGGGACTAGCGGGTCCTACGAGCAGTACTTC.

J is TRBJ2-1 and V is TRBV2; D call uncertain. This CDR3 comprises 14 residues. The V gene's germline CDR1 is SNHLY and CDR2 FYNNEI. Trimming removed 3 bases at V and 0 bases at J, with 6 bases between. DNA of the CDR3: TGTGCCAGCAGTGAGCTCAACTCCTACAATGAGCAGTTCTTC. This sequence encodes CASSELNSYNEQFF.

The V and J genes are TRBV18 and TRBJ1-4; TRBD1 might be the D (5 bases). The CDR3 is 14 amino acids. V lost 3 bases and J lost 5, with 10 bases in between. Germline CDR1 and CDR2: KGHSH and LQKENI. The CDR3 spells CASSPGETNEKLFF. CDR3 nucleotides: TGTGCCAGCTCACCGGGGGAGACAAATGAAAAACTGTTTTTT.

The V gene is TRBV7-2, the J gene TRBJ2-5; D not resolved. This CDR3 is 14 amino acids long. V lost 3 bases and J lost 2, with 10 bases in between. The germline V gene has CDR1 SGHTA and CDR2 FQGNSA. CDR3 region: CASSFLGPQETQYF. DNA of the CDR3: TGTGCCAGCAGCTTTCTAGGACCGCAAGAGACCCAGTACTTC. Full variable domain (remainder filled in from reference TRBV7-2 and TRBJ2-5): GAGVSQSPSNKVTEKGKDVELRCDPISGHTALYWYRQSLGQGLEFLIYFQGNSAPDKSGLPSDRFSAERTGGSVSTLTIQRTQQEDSAVYLCASSFLGPQETQYFGPGTRLLVL.

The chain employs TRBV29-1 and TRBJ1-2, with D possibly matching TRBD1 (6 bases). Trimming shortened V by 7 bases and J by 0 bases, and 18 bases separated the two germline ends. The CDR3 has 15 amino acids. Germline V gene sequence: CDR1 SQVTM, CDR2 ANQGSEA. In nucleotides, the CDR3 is TGCAGCGCCAAAGGTACGGGGGGCTCTAACTATGGCTACACCTTC. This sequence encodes CSAKGTGGSNYGYTF.

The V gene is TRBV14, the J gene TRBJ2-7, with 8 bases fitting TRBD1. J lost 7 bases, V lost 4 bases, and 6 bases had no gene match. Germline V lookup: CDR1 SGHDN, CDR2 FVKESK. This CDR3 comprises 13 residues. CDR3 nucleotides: TGTGCCAGCAGCCGGACAGGGAAGAGTGAGCAGTACTTC. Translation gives CASSRTGKSEQYF.

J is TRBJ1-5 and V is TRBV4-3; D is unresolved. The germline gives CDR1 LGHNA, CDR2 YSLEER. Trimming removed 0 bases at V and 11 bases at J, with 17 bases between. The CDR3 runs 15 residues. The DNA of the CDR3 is TGCGCCAGCAGCCAAGATCTTAGCACCTCGGGAGCCCAGCATTTT. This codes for CASSQDLSTSGAQHF.

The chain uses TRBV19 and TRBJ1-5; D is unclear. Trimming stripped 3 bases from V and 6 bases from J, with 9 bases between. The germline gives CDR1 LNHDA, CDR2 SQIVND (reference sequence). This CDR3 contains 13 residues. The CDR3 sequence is CASSIVAGQPQHF. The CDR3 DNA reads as TGTGCCAGTAGTATTGTGGCCGGTCAGCCCCAGCATTTT. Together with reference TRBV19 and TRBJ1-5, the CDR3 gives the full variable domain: DGGITQSPKYLFRKEGQNVTLSCEQNLNHDAMYWYRQDPGQGLRLIYYSQIVNDFQKGDIAEGYSVSREKKESFPLTVTSAQKNPTAFYLCASSIVAGQPQHFGDGTRLSIL.